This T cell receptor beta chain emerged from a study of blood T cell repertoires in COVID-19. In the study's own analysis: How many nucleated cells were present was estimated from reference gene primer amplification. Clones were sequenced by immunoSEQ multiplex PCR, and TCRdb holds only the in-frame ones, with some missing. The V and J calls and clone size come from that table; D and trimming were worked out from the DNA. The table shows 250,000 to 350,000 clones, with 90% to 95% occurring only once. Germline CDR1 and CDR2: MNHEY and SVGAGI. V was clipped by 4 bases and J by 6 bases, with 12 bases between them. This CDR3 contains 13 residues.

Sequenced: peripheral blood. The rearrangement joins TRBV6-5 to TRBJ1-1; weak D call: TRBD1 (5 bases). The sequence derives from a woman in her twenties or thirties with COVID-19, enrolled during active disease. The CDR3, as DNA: TGTGCCAGCAGTTTGAAATGGGGCCCTGAAGCTTTCTTT. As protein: CASSLKWGPEAFF.